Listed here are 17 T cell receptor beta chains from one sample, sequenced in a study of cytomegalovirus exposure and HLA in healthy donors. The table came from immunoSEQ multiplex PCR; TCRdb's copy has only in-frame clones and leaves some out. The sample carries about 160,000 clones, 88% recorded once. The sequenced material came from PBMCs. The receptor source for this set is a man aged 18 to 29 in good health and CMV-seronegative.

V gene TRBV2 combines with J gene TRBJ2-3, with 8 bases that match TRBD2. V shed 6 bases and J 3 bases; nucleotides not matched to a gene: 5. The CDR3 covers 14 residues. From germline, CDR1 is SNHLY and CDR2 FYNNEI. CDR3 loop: CASRMGLVTDTQYF. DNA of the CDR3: TGTGCCAGCAGGATGGGACTAGTAACAGATACGCAGTATTTT.

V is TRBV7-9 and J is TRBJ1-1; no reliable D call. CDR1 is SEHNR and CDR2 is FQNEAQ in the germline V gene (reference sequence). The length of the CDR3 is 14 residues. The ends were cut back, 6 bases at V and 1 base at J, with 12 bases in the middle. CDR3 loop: CASSLRSGNTEAFF. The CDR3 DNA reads TGTGCCAGCAGTTTACGGTCAGGGAACACTGAAGCTTTCTTT.

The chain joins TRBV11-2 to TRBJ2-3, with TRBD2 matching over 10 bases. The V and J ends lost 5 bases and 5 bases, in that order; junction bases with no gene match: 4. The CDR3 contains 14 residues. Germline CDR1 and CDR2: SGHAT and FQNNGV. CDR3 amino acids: CASSLRLAGDTQYF. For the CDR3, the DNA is TGTGCCAGCAGCCTACGACTAGCGGGAGATACGCAGTATTTT.

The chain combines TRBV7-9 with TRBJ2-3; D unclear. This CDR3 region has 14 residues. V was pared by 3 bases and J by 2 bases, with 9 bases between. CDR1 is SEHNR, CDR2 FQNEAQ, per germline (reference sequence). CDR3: CASSLVAYTDTQYF. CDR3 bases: TGTGCCAGCAGCTTGGTAGCATACACAGATACGCAGTATTTT.

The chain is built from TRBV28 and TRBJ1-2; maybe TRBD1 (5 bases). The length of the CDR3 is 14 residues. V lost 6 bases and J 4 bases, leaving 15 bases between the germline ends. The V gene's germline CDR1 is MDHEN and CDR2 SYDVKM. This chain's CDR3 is CASRRVQGSYGYTF. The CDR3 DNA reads TGTGCCAGCAGAAGAGTCCAGGGTAGCTATGGCTACACCTTC.

CDR3 amino acids: CASSILHSTSTDTQYF. Written as DNA, the CDR3 is TGTGCCAGTAGTATACTCCACAGCACTAGCACAGATACGCAGTATTTT. V gene TRBV19 combines with J gene TRBJ2-3, with D hard to call. CDR1 LNHDA and CDR2 SQIVND come from the germline V gene (reference sequence). The CDR3 runs 16 residues. Trimming removed 2 bases from V and 0 bases from J, with 12 bases in between.

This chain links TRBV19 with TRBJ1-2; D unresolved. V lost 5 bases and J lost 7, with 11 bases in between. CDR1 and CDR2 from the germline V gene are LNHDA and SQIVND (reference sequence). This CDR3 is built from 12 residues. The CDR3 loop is CASSPLPGGYTF. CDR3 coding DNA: TGTGCCAGTAGTCCCCTACCGGGTGGCTACACCTTC.

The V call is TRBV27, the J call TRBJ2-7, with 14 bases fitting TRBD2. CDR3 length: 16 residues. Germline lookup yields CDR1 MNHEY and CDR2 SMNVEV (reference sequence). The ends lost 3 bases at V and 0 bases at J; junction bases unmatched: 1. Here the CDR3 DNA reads TGTGCCAGCAGTTTCGGACTAGCGGGAGGCTCCTACGAGCAGTACTTC. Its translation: CASSFGLAGGSYEQYF.

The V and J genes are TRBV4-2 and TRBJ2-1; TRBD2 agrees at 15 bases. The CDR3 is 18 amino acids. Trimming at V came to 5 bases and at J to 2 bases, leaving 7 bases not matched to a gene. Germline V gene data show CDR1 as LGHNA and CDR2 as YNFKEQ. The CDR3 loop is CASSVTGTSGGTYNEQFF. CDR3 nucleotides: TGTGCCAGCAGCGTAACCGGGACTAGCGGGGGGACCTACAATGAGCAGTTCTTC.

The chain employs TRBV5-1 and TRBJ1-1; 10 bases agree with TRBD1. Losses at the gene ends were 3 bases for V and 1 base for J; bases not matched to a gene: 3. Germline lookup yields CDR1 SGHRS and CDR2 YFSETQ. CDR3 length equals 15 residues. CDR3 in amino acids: CASSWTGGENTEAFF. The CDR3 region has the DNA TGCGCCAGCAGCTGGACAGGGGGAGAGAACACTGAAGCTTTCTTT.

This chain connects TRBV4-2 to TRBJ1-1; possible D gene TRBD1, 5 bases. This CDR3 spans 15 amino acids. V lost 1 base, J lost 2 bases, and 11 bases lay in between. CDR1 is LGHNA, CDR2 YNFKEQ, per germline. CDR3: CASSQVEGSNTEAFF. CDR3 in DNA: TGTGCCAGCAGCCAAGTGGAGGGGAGTAACACTGAAGCTTTCTTT.

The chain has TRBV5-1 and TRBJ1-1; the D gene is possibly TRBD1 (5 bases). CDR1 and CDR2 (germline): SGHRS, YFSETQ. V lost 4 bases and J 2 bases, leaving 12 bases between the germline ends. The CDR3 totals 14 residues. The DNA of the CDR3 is TGCGCCAGCAGCCCTCCCCAGGGTAACACTGAAGCTTTCTTT. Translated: CASSPPQGNTEAFF. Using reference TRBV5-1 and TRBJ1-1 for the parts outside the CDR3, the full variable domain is KAGVTQTPRYLIKTRGQQVTLSCSPISGHRSVSWYQQTPGQGLQFLFEYFSETQRNKGNFPGRFSGRQFSNSRSEMNVSTLELGDSALYLCASSPPQGNTEAFFGQGTRLTVV.

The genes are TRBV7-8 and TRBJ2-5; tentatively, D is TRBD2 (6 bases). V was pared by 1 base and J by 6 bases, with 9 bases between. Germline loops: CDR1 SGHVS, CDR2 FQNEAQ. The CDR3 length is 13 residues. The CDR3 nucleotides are TGTGCCAGCAGCTTAGTGGAGGGAAAGACCCAGTACTTC. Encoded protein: CASSLVEGKTQYF.

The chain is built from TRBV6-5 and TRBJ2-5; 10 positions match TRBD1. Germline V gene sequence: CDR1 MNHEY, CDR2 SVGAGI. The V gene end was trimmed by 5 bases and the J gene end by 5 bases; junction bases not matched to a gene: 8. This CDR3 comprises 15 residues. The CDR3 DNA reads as TGTGCCAGCAGTACCGGGACAGGGGAGTATGAGACCCAGTACTTC. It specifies CASSTGTGEYETQYF.

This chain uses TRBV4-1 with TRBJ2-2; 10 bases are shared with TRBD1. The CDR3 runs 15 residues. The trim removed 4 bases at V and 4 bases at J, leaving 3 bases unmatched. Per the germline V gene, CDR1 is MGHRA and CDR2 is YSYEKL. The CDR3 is CASSPRQGATGELFF. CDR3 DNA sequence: TGCGCCAGCAGCCCACGACAGGGGGCCACCGGGGAGCTGTTTTTT.

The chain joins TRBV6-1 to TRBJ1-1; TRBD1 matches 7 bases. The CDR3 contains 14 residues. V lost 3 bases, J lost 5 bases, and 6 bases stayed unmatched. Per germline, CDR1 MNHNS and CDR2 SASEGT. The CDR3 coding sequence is TGTGCCAGCAGTGACCTGACAGGGAGAACTGAAGCTTTCTTT. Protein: CASSDLTGRTEAFF.

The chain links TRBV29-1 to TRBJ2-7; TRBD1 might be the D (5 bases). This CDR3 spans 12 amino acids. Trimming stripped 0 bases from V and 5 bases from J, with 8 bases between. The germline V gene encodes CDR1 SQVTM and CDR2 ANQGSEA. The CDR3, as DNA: TGCAGCGTTGAAGACAACAGGCACGAGCAGTACTTC. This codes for CSVEDNRHEQYF.